This T cell receptor beta chain came from a study of blood T cells in healthy people across ages. Whole-study context: Template switching captured about one barcoded beta molecule per two T cells.

With respect to this clonotype: Its antigen remains unidentified.

Study-wide findings and caveats: Underestimates were what the diversity estimates from one million T cells were considered to be. The lack of PBMC sorting stopped any conclusive naive versus antigen-experienced comparison.

PCR was performed a second time for about 7 to 12 cycles using a sample-barcoded 5' primer and a J-beta primer mix. CDR3-containing paired-end reads numbering at least 2.5 million came from each sample. TCRdb ran MiXCR on the 5' RACE reads and lists one entry per CDR3 protein. The sample has about 1.8 million distinct CDR3 sequences; roughly 52% are singletons. V shed 2 bases and J shed 7 bases, with 11 bases lying between them. CDR3 length: 13 residues. CDR1 and CDR2 (germline): MNHEY, SVGAGI. The TCR originated in a woman in her 40s in good health. Material for sequencing was blood. The J gene is TRBJ1-2, the V gene TRBV6-5; no clear D. The CDR3: CASSYGSRLGYTF. DNA for the CDR3: TGTGCCAGCAGTTACGGGTCCCGGCTTGGCTACACCTTC.